The 24 T cell receptor beta chains presented below share a single source sample, sequenced in a study of T-cell reconstitution after alpha-beta-depleted transplantation in children. Unique molecular identifiers were used to barcode this TCRbeta library. TCRdb processed the PCR reads anew with MiXCR; each CDR3 protein has one entry. This table holds approximately 500,000 distinct CDR3 sequences, about 10% found once. The sample in question was PBMCs, obtained before TCRalphabeta/CD19-depleted stem cell transplant. The receptors were sampled from a child aged 2-15 years with inherited bone marrow failure, due to receive a stem cell transplant.

This clonotype was detected ten times or more. The genes are TRBV10-2 and TRBJ2-1, with unresolved D. The germline V gene encodes CDR1 WSHSY and CDR2 SAAADI. V was trimmed by 5 bases and J by 4 bases, leaving 6 bases between them. This CDR3 is 12 amino acids long. The CDR3 sequence: CASSNHYNEQFF. The CDR3 nucleotides are TGCGCCAGCAGTAATCATTACAATGAGCAGTTCTTC.

This clonotype showed up many times. The J gene is TRBJ2-7, the V gene TRBV29-1, with D perhaps TRBD2 (6 bases). CDR1 and CDR2 from the germline V gene are SQVTM and ANQGSEA. V lost 6 bases, J lost 2 bases, and 17 bases lay in between. The CDR3 is made up of 14 amino acids. The CDR3 region is CSVGGRRAPYEQYF. Here the CDR3 DNA reads TGCAGCGTGGGGGGACGCCGGGCCCCCTACGAGCAGTACTTC.

The chain combines TRBV13 with TRBJ2-1; 9 positions agree with TRBD1. Per the germline V gene, CDR1 is PRHDT and CDR2 is FYEKMQ (reference sequence). The V gene end was trimmed by 3 bases and the J gene end by 12 bases; junction bases not matched to a gene: 12. The CDR3 sequence is 15 residues long. The CDR3 loop reads CASSFPGQGGGAQFF. CDR3 sequence (DNA): TGTGCCAGCAGCTTCCCGGGACAGGGTGGCGGTGCGCAGTTCTTC.

This clonotype was seen repeatedly, ten times or more. The rearrangement joins TRBV20-1 to TRBJ2-7; D is unresolved. The CDR3 length is 14 residues. Germline CDR1 and CDR2: DFQATT and SNEGSKA (reference sequence). Trimming took off 0 bases at V and 10 bases at J, with 19 bases between the two ends. The CDR3 sequence is CSARDLRNSFLQYF. For the CDR3, the DNA is TGCAGTGCTAGAGATCTAAGGAATTCATTCCTACAGTACTTC.

This clonotype was seen many times. The chain joins TRBV9 to TRBJ2-7; D is tentatively TRBD1 or TRBD2 (6 bases each). The germline CDR1 and CDR2 sequences are SGDLS and YYNGEE. The CDR3 extends over 13 amino acids. V was shortened by 1 base and J by 6 bases, with 11 bases between the two germline ends. The CDR3 is CASSVFGGSEQYF. As DNA, the CDR3 is TGTGCCAGCAGCGTATTCGGGGGCTCCGAGCAGTACTTC.

The chain joins TRBV20-1 to TRBJ2-1; D unresolved. The CDR3 totals 11 residues. Germline V gene sequence: CDR1 DFQATT, CDR2 SNEGSKA (reference sequence). The CDR3 bases are TGCCAGCCTGGGGACTACAATGAGCAGTTCTTC. Amino acids: CQPGDYNEQFF.

This clonotype was observed a few times. V is TRBV20-1 and J is TRBJ2-7, with a tentative D call TRBD1 (6 bases). The germline CDR1 and CDR2 sequences are DFQATT and SNEGSKA (reference sequence). CDR3 length equals 11 residues. V lost 3 bases and J 5 bases, leaving 8 bases between the germline ends. The CDR3 loop reads CSASKGDEQYF. CDR3 bases: TGCAGTGCTAGTAAGGGGGACGAGCAGTACTTC.

The chain employs TRBV6-2 or TRBV6-3 and TRBJ2-7; tentatively, D is TRBD1 or TRBD2 (5 bases each). Deletions cut 7 bases from V and 3 bases from J, with 10 bases between. Germline V gene data show CDR1 as MNHEY and CDR2 as SVGEGT. The CDR3 runs 12 residues. CDR3 loop: CASTRGRYEQYF. The CDR3 DNA follows: TGTGCCAGCACCCGGGGACGCTACGAGCAGTACTTC.

This clonotype was counted at least ten times. This chain connects TRBV20-1 to TRBJ1-4; TRBD1 matches at 7 bases. V lost 4 bases and J lost 5; bases outside the gene matches: 4. Germline CDR1 is DFQATT and CDR2 is SNEGSKA (reference sequence). The CDR3 spans 13 residues. CDR3 protein: CSATGQKNEKLFF. The CDR3 DNA follows: TGCAGTGCTACGGGACAGAAAAATGAAAAACTGTTTTTT.

Concerning this clonotype itself: This may come from a read error, since a much larger clone is one base off. V usage is TRBV4-3 and J usage is TRBJ2-1, with D perhaps TRBD2 (5 bases). CDR3 length equals 15 residues. From germline, CDR1 is LGHNA and CDR2 YSLEER. The CDR3 sequence is CDSSPAYGAYNEQFF. CDR3 DNA sequence: TGCGACAGCAGCCCTGCGTACGGGGCCTACAATGAGCAGTTCTTC.

This clonotype has ten or more counts. This sequence joins TRBV9 and TRBJ2-5, with TRBD1 as a possible D gene (5 bases). Trimming removed 3 bases at V and 6 bases at J, with 12 bases between. The germline gives CDR1 SGDLS, CDR2 YYNGEE. The CDR3 spans 13 residues. The CDR3 is CASSGSGWKTQYF. CDR3 DNA: TGTGCCAGCAGCGGTTCAGGGTGGAAGACCCAGTACTTC.

This clonotype came up many times. The chain has TRBV28 and TRBJ1-4; D unresolved. The CDR3 loop spans 11 amino acids. Looked up from germline, CDR1 is MDHEN and CDR2 is SYDVKM. With 2 bases removed from V and 8 bases from J, the gap between germline ends came to 3 bases. The CDR3 sequence is CASSLMEKLFF. CDR3 bases: TGTGCCAGCAGTTTAATGGAAAAACTGTTTTTT.

The sample holds many counts of this clonotype. The V gene is TRBV10-2, the J gene TRBJ2-5, with D uncertain. V lost 0 bases and J lost 10, with 18 bases in between. This CDR3 spans 15 amino acids. In germline, CDR1 is WSHSY, CDR2 SAAADI. CDR3 protein: CASSESKHPRLIQYF. The DNA of the CDR3 is TGCGCCAGCAGTGAGTCGAAACACCCGAGATTGATCCAGTACTTC.

This clonotype was recorded many times. The J gene is TRBJ2-5, the V gene TRBV20-1; 10 bases align to TRBD2. There are 18 residues in the CDR3. V dropped 6 bases and J dropped 0; count of bases not matched to a gene: 16. Germline V gene lookup returns CDR1 DFQATT and CDR2 SNEGSKA (reference sequence). This CDR3 reads CSALKGGLAGAYQETQYF. CDR3 sequence (DNA): TGCAGTGCGCTCAAGGGGGGCCTAGCGGGAGCGTACCAAGAGACCCAGTACTTC.

This clonotype was picked up many times. The V and J genes are TRBV7-9 and TRBJ1-2; tentatively, D is TRBD1 (5 bases). V dropped 3 bases and J dropped 7 bases, with 18 bases sitting between them. This CDR3 is built from 15 residues. Germline CDR1 reads SEHNR; CDR2 reads FQNEAQ (reference sequence). Here the CDR3 DNA reads TGTGCCAGCAGCTTCGGCCGCGACAGCCCCCTTGGCTACACCTTC. Translating it yields CASSFGRDSPLGYTF. Full variable domain (outside the CDR3, taken from reference TRBV7-9 and TRBJ1-2): DTGVSQNPRHKITKRGQNVTFRCDPISEHNRLYWYRQTLGQGPEFLTYFQNEAQLEKSRLLSDRFSAERPKGSFSTLEIQRTEQGDSAMYLCASSFGRDSPLGYTFGSGTRLTVV.

The V and J genes are TRBV30 and TRBJ2-2; TRBD2 is a possible D gene (6 bases). The V gene lost 0 bases and the J gene lost 11 bases, with 16 bases spanning the gap. The CDR3 totals 14 residues. Germline V gene lookup returns CDR1 GTSNPN and CDR2 SVGIG (reference sequence). CDR3 sequence (DNA): TGTGCCTGGAGTGTAGCATTCGCGGGACCTGAGCTGTTTTTT. This translates into CAWSVAFAGPELFF.

This chain joins TRBV7-8 and TRBJ2-7; 9 nucleotides agree with TRBD2. The length of the CDR3 is 14 residues. Per germline, CDR1 SGHVS and CDR2 FQNEAQ. The V segment lost 5 bases and the J segment 4 bases; nucleotides outside the gene matches: 6. Here the CDR3 reads CASSLSGSLYEQYF. CDR3 nucleotide sequence: TGTGCCAGCAGCCTTAGCGGGAGTCTTTACGAGCAGTACTTC.

This clonotype was found many times. V usage is TRBV20-1 and J usage is TRBJ2-5, with TRBD2 identical over 10 bases. This CDR3 has 15 amino acids. From germline, CDR1 is DFQATT and CDR2 SNEGSKA (reference sequence). Trimming cost V 3 bases and J 5 bases; bases outside gene matches: 9. CDR3 nucleotide sequence: TGCAGTGCTAGTGGGCTAGCGGGAGTGAGGGAGACCCAGTACTTC. This gives the protein CSASGLAGVRETQYF.

This clonotype showed up just a few times. The chain links TRBV10-2 to TRBJ2-2; D not certain. In germline, CDR1 is WSHSY, CDR2 SAAADI. V lost 2 bases, J lost 0 bases, and 7 bases lay in between. The CDR3 runs to 15 residues. CDR3 in amino acids: CASSEVPTNTGELFF. In nucleotides, the CDR3 is TGCGCCAGCAGTGAGGTCCCTACGAACACCGGGGAGCTGTTTTTT.

As regards this clonotype: A much larger clone lies one base from this, so it may be a read error. This sequence joins TRBV28 and TRBJ2-6, with D perhaps TRBD1 (5 bases). The CDR3 is 17 amino acids. Per the germline V gene, CDR1 is MDHEN and CDR2 is SYDVKM. The CDR3 DNA follows: TGTGCCAGTGGTTCAGGCTACCTAAGCTCTGGGGCCAACATCCTGACTTTC. The encoded protein is CASGSGYLSSGANILTF.

In this sample, this clonotype turned up many times. The chain combines TRBV29-1 with TRBJ1-2; D is perhaps TRBD1 (5 bases). The CDR3 runs 13 residues. V shed 5 bases and J shed 4 bases, with 14 bases lying between them. Germline V gene lookup returns CDR1 SQVTM and CDR2 ANQGSEA. The chain's CDR3 is CSVKGPGFYGYTF. The CDR3 DNA follows: TGCAGCGTTAAAGGTCCAGGGTTCTATGGCTACACCTTC.

In its sample, this clonotype was seen many times. The CDR3 loop is CASSSFGSNQPQHF. CDR3 in DNA: TGTGCCAGCAGTTCTTTTGGGAGCAATCAGCCCCAGCATTTT. The rearrangement uses TRBV27 and TRBJ1-5; D unclear. Trimming cost V 4 bases and J 1 base, with 8 bases left between them. CDR1 is MNHEY, CDR2 SMNVEV, per germline (reference sequence). This CDR3 has 14 amino acids.

This clonotype was seen at least ten times. The chain couples TRBV20-1 to TRBJ2-7; 10 bases align to TRBD2. The CDR3 sequence is 15 residues long. CDR1 and CDR2 from the germline V gene are DFQATT and SNEGSKA (reference sequence). Unmatched junction bases numbered 7, after V lost 1 base and J lost 4 bases. CDR3 nucleotides: TGCAGTGCTAGAGGGTCTGGACTAGCGGTGTACGAGCAGTACTTC. It specifies CSARGSGLAVYEQYF.

This clonotype was detected a few times. The genes are TRBV28 and TRBJ2-3; D gene ambiguous. The CDR3 totals 13 residues. V lost 3 bases to trimming and J lost 4 bases, with 8 bases between them. Looked up from germline, CDR1 is MDHEN and CDR2 is SYDVKM. The CDR3 sequence is CASSFMSPDTQYF. CDR3 nucleotides: TGTGCCAGCAGTTTTATGTCTCCAGATACGCAGTATTTT.